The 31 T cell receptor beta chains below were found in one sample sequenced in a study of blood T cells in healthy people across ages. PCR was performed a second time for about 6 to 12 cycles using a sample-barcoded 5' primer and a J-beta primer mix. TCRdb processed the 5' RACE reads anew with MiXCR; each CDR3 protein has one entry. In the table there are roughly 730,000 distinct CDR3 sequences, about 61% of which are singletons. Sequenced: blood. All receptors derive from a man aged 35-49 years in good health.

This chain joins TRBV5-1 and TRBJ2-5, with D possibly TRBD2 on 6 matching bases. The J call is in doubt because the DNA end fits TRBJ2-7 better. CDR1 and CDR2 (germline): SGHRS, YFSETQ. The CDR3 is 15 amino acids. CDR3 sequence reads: CASSVNRDWRLEQYF. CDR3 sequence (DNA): TGCGCCAGCAGCGTAAACCGGGACTGGCGCCTCGAGCAGTACTTC.

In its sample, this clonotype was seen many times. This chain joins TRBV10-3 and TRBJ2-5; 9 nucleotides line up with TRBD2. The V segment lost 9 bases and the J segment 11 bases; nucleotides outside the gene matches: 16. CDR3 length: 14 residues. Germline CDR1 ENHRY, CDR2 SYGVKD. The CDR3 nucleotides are TGTGCCATTCGAGCGGGAGGCGGGCACAATGAGCAGTACTTC. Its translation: CAIRAGGGHNEQYF.

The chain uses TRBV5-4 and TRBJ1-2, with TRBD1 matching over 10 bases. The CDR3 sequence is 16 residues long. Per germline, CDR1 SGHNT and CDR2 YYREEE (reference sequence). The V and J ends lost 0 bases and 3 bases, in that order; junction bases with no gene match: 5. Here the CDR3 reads CASSLVSGTGDYGYTF. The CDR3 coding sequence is TGTGCCAGCAGCTTGGTGTCCGGGACAGGGGACTATGGCTACACCTTC.

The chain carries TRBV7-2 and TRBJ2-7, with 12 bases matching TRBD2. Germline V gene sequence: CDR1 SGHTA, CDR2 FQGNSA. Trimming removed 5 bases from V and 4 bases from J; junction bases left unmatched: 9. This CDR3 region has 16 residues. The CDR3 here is CASSVSSGRAGYEQYF. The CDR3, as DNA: TGTGCCAGCAGCGTCTCTAGCGGGAGGGCCGGGTACGAGCAGTACTTC.

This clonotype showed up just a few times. The DNA for the CDR3 is TGTGCCAGCAGTCCTATAGACAGGAACACTGAAGCTTTCTTT. This encodes CASSPIDRNTEAFF. The genes are TRBV27 and TRBJ1-1; possibly TRBD1 for D (5 bases). The CDR3 runs to 14 residues. Per the germline V gene, CDR1 is MNHEY and CDR2 is SMNVEV (reference sequence). The germline V and J ends were trimmed by 5 bases and 1 base, with 11 bases remaining between them.

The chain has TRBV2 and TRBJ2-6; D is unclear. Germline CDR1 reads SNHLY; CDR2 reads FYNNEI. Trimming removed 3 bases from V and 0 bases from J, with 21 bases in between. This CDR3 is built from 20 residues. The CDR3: CASSDPADVKYFSGANVLTF. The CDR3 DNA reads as TGTGCCAGCAGTGATCCCGCGGACGTTAAATACTTCTCTGGGGCCAACGTCCTGACTTTC.

The CDR3 here is CASSHLLSEQFF. CDR3 nucleotide sequence: TGTGCCAGCAGCCACCTCTTGAGTGAGCAGTTCTTC. The rearrangement links TRBV5-8 to TRBJ2-1; D is unresolved. Trimming stripped 4 bases from V and 9 bases from J, with 11 bases between. CDR3 size: 12 residues. In germline, CDR1 is SGHTS, CDR2 YDEGEE.

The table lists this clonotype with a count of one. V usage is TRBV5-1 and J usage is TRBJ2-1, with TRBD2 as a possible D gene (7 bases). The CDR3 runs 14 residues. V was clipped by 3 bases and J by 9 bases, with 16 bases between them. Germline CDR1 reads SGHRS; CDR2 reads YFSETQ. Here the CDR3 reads CASSSRGGGREQFF. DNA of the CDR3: TGCGCCAGCAGCTCGCGTGGGGGGGGGCGTGAGCAGTTCTTC.

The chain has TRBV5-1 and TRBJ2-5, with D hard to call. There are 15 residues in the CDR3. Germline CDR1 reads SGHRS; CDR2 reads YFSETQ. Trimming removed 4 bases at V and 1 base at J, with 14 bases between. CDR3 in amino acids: CASSEQPGSQETQYF. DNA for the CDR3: TGCGCCAGCAGCGAACAACCAGGTTCCCAAGAGACCCAGTACTTC. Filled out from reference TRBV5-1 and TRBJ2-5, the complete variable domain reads KAGVTQTPRYLIKTRGQQVTLSCSPISGHRSVSWYQQTPGQGLQFLFEYFSETQRNKGNFPGRFSGRQFSNSRSEMNVSTLELGDSALYLCASSEQPGSQETQYFGPGTRLLVL.

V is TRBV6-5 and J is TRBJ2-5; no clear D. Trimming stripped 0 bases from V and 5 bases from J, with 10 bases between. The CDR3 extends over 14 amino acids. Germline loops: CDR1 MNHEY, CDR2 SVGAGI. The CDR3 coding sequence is TGTGCCAGCAGTTACTCGAACCAGATGGAGACCCAGTACTTC. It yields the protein CASSYSNQMETQYF.

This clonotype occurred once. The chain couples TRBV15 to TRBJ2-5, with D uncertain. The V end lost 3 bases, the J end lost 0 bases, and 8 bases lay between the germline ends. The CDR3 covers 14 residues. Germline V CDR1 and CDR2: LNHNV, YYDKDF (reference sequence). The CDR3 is CATSRARYQETQYF. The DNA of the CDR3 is TGTGCCACCAGCAGGGCGAGGTACCAAGAGACCCAGTACTTC.

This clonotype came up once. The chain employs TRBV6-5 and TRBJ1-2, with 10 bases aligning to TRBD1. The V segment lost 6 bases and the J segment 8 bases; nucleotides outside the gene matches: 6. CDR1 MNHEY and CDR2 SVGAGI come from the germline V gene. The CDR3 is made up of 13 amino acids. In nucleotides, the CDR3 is TGTGCCAGCAGGGGACAGGGGCAAAGGGGCTACACCTTC. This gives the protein CASRGQGQRGYTF.

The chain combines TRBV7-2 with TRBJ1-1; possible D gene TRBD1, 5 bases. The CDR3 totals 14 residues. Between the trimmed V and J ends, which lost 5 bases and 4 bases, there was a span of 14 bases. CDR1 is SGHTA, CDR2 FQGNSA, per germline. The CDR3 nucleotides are TGTGCCAGCAGCCCGAGGACAATTGGCACTGAAGCTTTCTTT. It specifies CASSPRTIGTEAFF.

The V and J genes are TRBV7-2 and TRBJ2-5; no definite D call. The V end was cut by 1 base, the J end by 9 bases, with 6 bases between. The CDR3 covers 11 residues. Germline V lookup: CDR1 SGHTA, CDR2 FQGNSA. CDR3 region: CASSLDRPQYF. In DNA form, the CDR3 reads TGTGCCAGCAGCTTAGATCGGCCCCAGTACTTC.

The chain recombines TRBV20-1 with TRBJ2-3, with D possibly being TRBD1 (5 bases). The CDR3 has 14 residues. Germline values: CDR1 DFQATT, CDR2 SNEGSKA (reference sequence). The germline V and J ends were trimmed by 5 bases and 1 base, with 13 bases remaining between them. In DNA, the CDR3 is TGCAGTGCTTTTTTCTCCAGGGGCACAGATACGCAGTATTTT. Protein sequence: CSAFFSRGTDTQYF.

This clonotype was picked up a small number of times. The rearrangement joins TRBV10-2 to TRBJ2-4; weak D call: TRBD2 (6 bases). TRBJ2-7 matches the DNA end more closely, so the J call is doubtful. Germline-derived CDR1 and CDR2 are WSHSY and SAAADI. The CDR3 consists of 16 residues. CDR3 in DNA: TGCGCCAGCAGTCCGACTCTAGGGACTCCGCTCCGCGAGCAGTACTTC. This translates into CASSPTLGTPLREQYF.

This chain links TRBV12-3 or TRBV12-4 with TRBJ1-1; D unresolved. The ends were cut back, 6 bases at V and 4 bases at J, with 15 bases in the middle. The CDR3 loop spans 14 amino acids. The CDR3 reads CASSPRMETTEAFF. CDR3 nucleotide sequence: TGTGCCAGCAGCCCCCGGATGGAAACCACTGAAGCTTTCTTT.

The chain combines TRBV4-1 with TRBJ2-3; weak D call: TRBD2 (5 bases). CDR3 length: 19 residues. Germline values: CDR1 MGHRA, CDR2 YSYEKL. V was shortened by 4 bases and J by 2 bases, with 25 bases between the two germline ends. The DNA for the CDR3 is TGCGCCAGCAGCCCTCCCGTACTAAGCGGCCAAAGCTACACAGATACGCAGTATTTT. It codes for CASSPPVLSGQSYTDTQYF.

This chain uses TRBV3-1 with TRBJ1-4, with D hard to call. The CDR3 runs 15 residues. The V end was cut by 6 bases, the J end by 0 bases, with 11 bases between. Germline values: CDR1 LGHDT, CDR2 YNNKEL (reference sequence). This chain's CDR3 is CASSSLGATNEKLFF. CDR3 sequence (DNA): TGTGCCAGCAGTTCCTTGGGCGCAACTAATGAAAAACTGTTTTTT.

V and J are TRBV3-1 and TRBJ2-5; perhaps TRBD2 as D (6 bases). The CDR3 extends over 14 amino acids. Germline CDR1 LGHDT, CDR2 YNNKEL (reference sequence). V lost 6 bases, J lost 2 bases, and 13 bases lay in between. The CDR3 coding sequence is TGTGCCAGCAGTGGCCGGGGGTCACAAGAGACCCAGTACTTC. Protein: CASSGRGSQETQYF.

CDR3 in amino acids: CSARALEGARGNTEAFF. The CDR3 DNA is TGCAGTGCTAGAGCTCTTGAGGGGGCGAGGGGGAACACTGAAGCTTTCTTT. The chain couples TRBV20-1 to TRBJ1-1, with 7 bases identical to TRBD1. Germline V CDR1 and CDR2: DFQATT, SNEGSKA (reference sequence). The V segment lost 1 base and the J segment 1 base; nucleotides outside the gene matches: 12. CDR3 length equals 17 residues.

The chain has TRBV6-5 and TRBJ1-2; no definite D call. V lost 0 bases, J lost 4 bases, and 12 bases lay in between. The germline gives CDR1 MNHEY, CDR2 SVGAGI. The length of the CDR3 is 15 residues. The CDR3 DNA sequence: TGTGCCAGCAGTTACTCAGGTCTTCGGGGCTATGGCTACACCTTC. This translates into CASSYSGLRGYGYTF.

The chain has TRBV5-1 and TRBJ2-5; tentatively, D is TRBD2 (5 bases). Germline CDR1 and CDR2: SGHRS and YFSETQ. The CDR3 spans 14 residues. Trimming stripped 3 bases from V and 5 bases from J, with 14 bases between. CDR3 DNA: TGCGCCAGCAGCTGGTCCTGGTCGGGGGAGACCCAGTACTTC. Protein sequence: CASSWSWSGETQYF.

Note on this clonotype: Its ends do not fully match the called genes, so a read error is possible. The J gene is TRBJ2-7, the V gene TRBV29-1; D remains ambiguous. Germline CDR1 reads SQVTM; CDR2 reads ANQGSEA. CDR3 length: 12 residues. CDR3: CSVEVQDYGQYF. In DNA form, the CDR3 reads TGCAGCGTTGAAGTCCAGGATTACGGGCAGTACTTC.

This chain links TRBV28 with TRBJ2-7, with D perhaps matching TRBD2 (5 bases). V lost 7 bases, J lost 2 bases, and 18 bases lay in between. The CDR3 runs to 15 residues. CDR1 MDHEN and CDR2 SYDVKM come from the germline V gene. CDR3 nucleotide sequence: TGTGCCAGCACCACCGCCTCATCCGGGGCCTACGAGCAGTACTTC. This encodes CASTTASSGAYEQYF.

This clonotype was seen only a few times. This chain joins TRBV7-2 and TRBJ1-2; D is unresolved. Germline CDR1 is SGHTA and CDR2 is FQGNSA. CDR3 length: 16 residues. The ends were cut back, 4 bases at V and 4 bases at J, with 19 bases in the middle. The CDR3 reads CASSSKLQEPSYGYTF. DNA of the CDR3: TGTGCCAGCAGCTCGAAACTTCAGGAACCCAGCTATGGCTACACCTTC.

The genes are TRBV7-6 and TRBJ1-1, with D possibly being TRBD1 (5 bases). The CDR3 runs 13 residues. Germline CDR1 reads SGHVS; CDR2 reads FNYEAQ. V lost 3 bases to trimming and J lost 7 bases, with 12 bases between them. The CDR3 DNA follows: TGTGCCAGCAGCTTCGGTGCCGGGGGTGAAGCTTTCTTT. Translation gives CASSFGAGGEAFF.

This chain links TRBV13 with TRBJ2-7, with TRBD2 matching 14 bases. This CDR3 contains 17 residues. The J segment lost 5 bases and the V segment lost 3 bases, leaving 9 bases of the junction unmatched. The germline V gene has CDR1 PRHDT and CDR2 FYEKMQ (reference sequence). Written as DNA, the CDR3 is TGTGCCAGCAGCTTTAGCGGGACTAGCGGGAGTTTTAACGAGCAGTACTTC. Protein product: CASSFSGTSGSFNEQYF.

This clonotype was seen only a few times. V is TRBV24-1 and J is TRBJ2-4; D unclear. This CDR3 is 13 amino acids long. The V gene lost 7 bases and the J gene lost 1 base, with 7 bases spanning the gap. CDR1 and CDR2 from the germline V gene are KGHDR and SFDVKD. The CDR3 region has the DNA TGTGCCACCAGGGGGTTGGCCAAAAACATTCAGTACTTC. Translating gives CATRGLAKNIQYF.

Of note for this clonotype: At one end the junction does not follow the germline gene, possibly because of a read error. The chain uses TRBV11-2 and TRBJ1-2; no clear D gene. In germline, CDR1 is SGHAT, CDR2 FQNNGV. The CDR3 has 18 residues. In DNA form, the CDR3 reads TGTGCCGGCAGCGGATCGAACAAAGAGGATGGAGGCCTCGTTGGCTACACCTTC. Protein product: CAGSGSNKEDGGLVGYTF.

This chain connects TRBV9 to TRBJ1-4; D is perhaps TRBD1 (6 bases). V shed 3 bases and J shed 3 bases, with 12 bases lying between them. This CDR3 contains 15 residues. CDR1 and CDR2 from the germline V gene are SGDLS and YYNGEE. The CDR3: CASSASSGANEKLFF. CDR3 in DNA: TGTGCCAGCAGCGCAAGCTCAGGGGCTAATGAAAAACTGTTTTTT.